The 24 T cell receptor beta chains below were found in one sample sequenced in a study of T cell clonotyping in hematopoietic cell transplantation. Sequencing was performed with immunoSEQ multiplex PCR; in TCRdb, only in-frame clones are kept and a portion is missing. Of fewer than 6,000 clones in the sample, about 80% were seen once. The starting material was PBMCs, obtained 100 days after allogeneic stem cell transplant. These receptors all stem from a male patient aged 50 to 60 who had an allogeneic stem cell transplant from an unrelated donor, so the T cells may come from the graft donor. Some clones in this sample may be carry-over from other donors' samples.

The gene calls are TRBV5-5 and TRBJ1-5, with D uncertain. Germline CDR1 SGHKS, CDR2 YYEKEE (reference sequence). CDR3 length: 12 residues. V lost 0 bases to trimming and J lost 15 bases, with 13 bases between them. The chain's CDR3 is CASSLAVGGLHF. The DNA for the CDR3 is TGTGCCAGCAGCTTGGCCGTGGGCGGCTTGCATTTT.

Sample share makes this clone medium-sized. V is TRBV19 and J is TRBJ1-4; unclear D gene. This CDR3 comprises 13 residues. V was cut by 7 bases and J by 8 bases, with 14 bases left in between. Germline V gene sequence: CDR1 LNHDA, CDR2 SQIVND (reference sequence). The chain's CDR3 is CASNTFVSEKLFF. Here the CDR3 DNA reads TGTGCCAGTAATACCTTCGTGAGCGAAAAACTGTTTTTT.

The gene calls are TRBV25-1 and TRBJ2-7; 10 nucleotides agree with TRBD1. With 6 bases clipped from V and 3 bases from J, the junction kept 11 bases outside the gene matches. CDR1 is MGHDK and CDR2 is SYGVNS in the germline V gene. This CDR3 region has 16 residues. CDR3 nucleotides: TGTGCCAGCAGAAGTACCCGGGACAGGGGTTTCTACGAGCAGTACTTC. It specifies CASRSTRDRGFYEQYF.

This CDR3 reads CASSYHRGEATEAFF. The CDR3 bases are TGTGCCAGCAGTTATCATAGGGGCGAAGCCACTGAAGCTTTCTTT. The chain couples TRBV6-6 to TRBJ1-1, with D tentatively TRBD1 (5 bases). This CDR3 is 15 amino acids long. V lost 3 bases and J lost 4, with 15 bases in between. In germline, CDR1 is MNHNY, CDR2 SVGAGI (reference sequence).

The rearrangement uses TRBV15 and TRBJ2-5; D is unresolved. Trimming took off 3 bases at V and 9 bases at J, with 14 bases between the two ends. The CDR3 sequence is 13 residues long. CDR1 is LNHNV, CDR2 YYDKDF, per germline (reference sequence). CDR3 amino acids: CATSSNVGIAQYF. The CDR3 nucleotides are TGTGCCACCAGCAGTAATGTCGGTATAGCCCAGTACTTC. Based on the CDR3 plus reference TRBV15 and TRBJ2-5, the full variable domain is DAMVIQNPRYQVTQFGKPVTLSCSQTLNHNVMYWYQQKSSQAPKLLFHYYDKDFNNEADTPDNFQSRRPNTSFCFLDIRSPGLGDTAMYLCATSSNVGIAQYFGPGTRLLVL.

In nucleotides, the CDR3 is TGTGCCAGCATAAAAACAGCAATGAACACTGAAGCTTTCTTT. This encodes CASIKTAMNTEAFF. The rearrangement links TRBV2 to TRBJ1-1, with D hard to call. Germline CDR1 is SNHLY and CDR2 is FYNNEI. The V end was cut by 7 bases, the J end by 0 bases, with 12 bases between. This CDR3 has 14 amino acids.

The CDR3: CASSQGPGYEQYF. Here the CDR3 DNA reads TGCGCCAGCAGCCAAGGACCGGGATACGAGCAGTACTTC. The chain is built from TRBV4-3 and TRBJ2-7, with D maybe TRBD2 (5 bases). The V gene lost 1 base and the J gene lost 4 bases, with 8 bases spanning the gap. CDR1 and CDR2 (germline): LGHNA, YSLEER. This CDR3 region has 13 residues.

The chain couples TRBV5-1 to TRBJ1-1; 9 bases are a match to TRBD1. CDR1 is SGHRS, CDR2 YFSETQ, per germline. The J segment lost 0 bases and the V segment lost 4 bases, leaving 10 bases of the junction unmatched. The CDR3 totals 17 residues. CDR3 sequence (DNA): TGCGCCAGCAGCGATGTTTGGACAGGGGCCATGAACACTGAAGCTTTCTTT. Translating gives CASSDVWTGAMNTEAFF.

This clone was seen just once. The rearrangement joins TRBV5-6 to TRBJ1-3; a weak D match, TRBD1 (6 bases). Per the germline V gene, CDR1 is SGHDT and CDR2 is YYEEEE. This CDR3 spans 17 amino acids. Trimming took 2 bases from V and 0 from J, leaving 15 bases between them. Here the CDR3 reads CASSLLGGQSSGNTIYF. The DNA for the CDR3 is TGTGCCAGCAGCTTACTCGGGGGGCAGTCCTCTGGAAACACCATATATTTT.

This chain links TRBV18 with TRBJ1-2, with a weak D call TRBD1 (6 bases). The CDR3 consists of 13 residues. Per the germline V gene, CDR1 is KGHSH and CDR2 is LQKENI. With 6 bases removed from V and 8 bases from J, the gap between germline ends came to 16 bases. In nucleotides, the CDR3 is TGTGCCAGCTCGCCGAACAACAGGGAAGGCTACACCTTC. It is translated as CASSPNNREGYTF. The full variable domain, rest sourced from reference TRBV18 and TRBJ1-2, is NAGVMQNPRHLVRRRGQEARLRCSPMKGHSHVYWYRQLPEEGLKFMVYLQKENIIDESGMPKERFSAEFPKEGPSILRIQQVVRGDSAAYFCASSPNNREGYTFGSGTRLTVV.

This clone was observed a few times. V usage is TRBV30 and J usage is TRBJ1-2; D gene ambiguous. CDR1 and CDR2 from the germline V gene are GTSNPN and SVGIG (reference sequence). The CDR3 contains 12 residues. The V end was cut by 0 bases, the J end by 6 bases, with 8 bases between. CDR3 nucleotides: TGTGCCTGGAGTGTACGGGGAGATGGCTACACCTTC. This gives the protein CAWSVRGDGYTF.

V is TRBV6-5 and J is TRBJ1-6, with D tentatively TRBD1 (6 bases). This CDR3 spans 14 amino acids. CDR1 is MNHEY, CDR2 SVGAGI, per germline. V lost 5 bases and J 12 bases, leaving 17 bases between the germline ends. The CDR3 reads CASSRPEQGQPLHF. The CDR3 region has the DNA TGTGCCAGCAGTCGACCAGAACAGGGACAACCCCTCCACTTT.

The rearrangement joins TRBV28 to TRBJ2-7, with 8 positions matching TRBD1. Germline assignment: CDR1 MDHEN and CDR2 SYDVKM. CDR3 length: 15 residues. V lost 3 bases, J lost 0 bases, and 4 bases stayed unmatched. CDR3 protein: CASSFTGGPSYEQYF. CDR3 DNA: TGTGCCAGCAGTTTCACAGGGGGGCCCTCCTACGAGCAGTACTTC.

The rearrangement links TRBV6-1 to TRBJ2-7, with 8 bases identical to TRBD1. V shed 6 bases and J 0 bases; nucleotides not matched to a gene: 7. Germline lookup yields CDR1 MNHNS and CDR2 SASEGT. The length of the CDR3 is 15 residues. The CDR3 region is CASRTGASSSYEQYF. The DNA for the CDR3 is TGTGCCAGCAGGACAGGGGCAAGTAGCTCCTACGAGCAGTACTTC.

In its sample, this clone was seen a few times. This chain connects TRBV7-2 to TRBJ1-2; no clear D gene. Germline V gives CDR1 SGHTA, CDR2 FQGNSA. This CDR3 is built from 15 residues. The V end lost 4 bases, the J end lost 1 base, and 13 bases lay between the germline ends. CDR3 amino acids: CASSSTGSFNYGYTF. CDR3 coding DNA: TGTGCCAGCAGCTCTACCGGGAGCTTTAACTATGGCTACACCTTC.

This chain uses TRBV5-6 with TRBJ1-1; D is uncertain. Germline V gene data show CDR1 as SGHDT and CDR2 as YYEEEE. The V end was cut by 4 bases, the J end by 6 bases, with 10 bases between. This CDR3 is built from 12 residues. Here the CDR3 reads CASSIGEAEAFF. The CDR3 DNA reads TGTGCCAGCAGCATCGGGGAGGCTGAAGCTTTCTTT.

The gene calls are TRBV7-9 and TRBJ2-7; tentatively, D is TRBD1 (6 bases). The CDR3 has 14 residues. CDR1 SEHNR and CDR2 FQNEAQ come from the germline V gene (reference sequence). The V end lost 5 bases, the J end lost 6 bases, and 17 bases lay between the germline ends. The CDR3 nucleotides are TGTGCCAGCAGCCCTGGGGACATACAATTCGAGCAGTACTTC. Residues: CASSPGDIQFEQYF.

The gene calls are TRBV6-1 and TRBJ1-1; D ambiguous. Trimming cost V 1 base and J 1 base, with 7 bases left between them. The CDR3 has 14 residues. The germline V gene encodes CDR1 MNHNS and CDR2 SASEGT. Written as DNA, the CDR3 is TGTGCCAGCAGTGAAGTTGCAGGGAACACTGAAGCTTTCTTT. This encodes CASSEVAGNTEAFF.

For the CDR3, the DNA is TGTGCCAGCAGCACGAATACAGGGGGCACTGAAGCTTTCTTT. Protein product: CASSTNTGGTEAFF. The J gene is TRBJ1-1, the V gene TRBV5-4; 8 bases line up with TRBD1. The CDR3 spans 14 residues. CDR1 is SGHNT, CDR2 YYREEE, per germline (reference sequence). Unmatched junction bases numbered 6, after V lost 4 bases and J lost 4 bases.

The chain links TRBV11-3 to TRBJ2-7; D remains unclear. CDR3 length: 15 amino acids. Germline V gives CDR1 SGHNT, CDR2 YENEEA. V gave up 2 bases and J gave up 1 base, with 12 bases separating them. The DNA for the CDR3 is TGTGCCAGCAGCTTACGTTTCCGAGGTTCCTACGAGCAGTACTTC. This gives the protein CASSLRFRGSYEQYF.

The genes are TRBV7-3 and TRBJ2-3, with 8 positions matching TRBD2. Germline loops: CDR1 SGHTA, CDR2 FQGTGA. The CDR3 loop spans 16 amino acids. V shed 1 base, J shed 3 bases, and the junction held 6 bases outside the gene matches. The chain's CDR3 is CASSLSAGGYTDTQYF. As DNA, the CDR3 is TGTGCCAGCAGCTTAAGTGCGGGAGGTTATACAGATACGCAGTATTTT.

The rearrangement links TRBV9 to TRBJ2-7; TRBD2 aligns across 14 bases. Germline CDR1 SGDLS, CDR2 YYNGEE. J lost 3 bases, V lost 3 bases, and 2 bases had no gene match. The CDR3 is made up of 15 amino acids. The DNA for the CDR3 is TGTGCCAGCAGCGAGGGACTAGCGGGAGTCTACGAGCAGTACTTC. Translated: CASSEGLAGVYEQYF.

This clone was seen more than once but under ten times. The chain links TRBV5-1 to TRBJ1-2; D is perhaps TRBD1 (6 bases). There are 13 residues in the CDR3. Germline V lookup: CDR1 SGHRS, CDR2 YFSETQ. V lost 0 bases and J lost 12, with 15 bases in between. In nucleotides, the CDR3 is TGCGCCAGCAGCTTGGATTCGGGGGCCGGCCACACCTTC. Translating it yields CASSLDSGAGHTF.

This clone was seen more than once but under ten times. The chain has TRBV4-1 and TRBJ2-3; D ambiguous. The V gene's germline CDR1 is MGHRA and CDR2 YSYEKL. V lost 1 base and J lost 0, with 5 bases in between. This CDR3 has 14 residues. The CDR3 loop reads CASSQGRSTDTQYF. The CDR3 DNA reads TGCGCCAGCAGCCAAGGCCGGAGCACAGATACGCAGTATTTT.